What follows are 28 T cell receptor beta chains derived from one specimen sequenced in a study of identical twins. TCRdb ran MiXCR on the 5' RACE reads and lists one entry per CDR3 protein. The sample lists around 1.7 million distinct CDR3 sequences; around 33% were seen once. The sequencing sample was made of cord blood. These receptors all come from a newborn girl in good health.

CDR3 region: CASSLSHFTGELFF. The CDR3 region has the DNA TGTGCCAGCAGCTTATCACACTTCACCGGGGAGCTGTTTTTT. This chain links TRBV7-6 with TRBJ2-2; D unclear. V was clipped by 2 bases and J by 4 bases, with 8 bases between them. Germline V gene lookup returns CDR1 SGHVS and CDR2 FNYEAQ. This CDR3 region has 14 residues.

The table lists this clonotype with a few counts. This chain uses TRBV27 with TRBJ2-1; perhaps TRBD1 as D (6 bases). The CDR3 contains 17 residues. Germline assignment: CDR1 MNHEY and CDR2 SMNVEV (reference sequence). Trimming pared 5 bases from V and 0 bases from J, leaving 17 bases between. The CDR3: CASSPPRQALSYNEQFF. The CDR3 nucleotides are TGTGCCAGCAGTCCCCCGCGACAGGCACTCTCCTACAATGAGCAGTTCTTC.

The chain uses TRBV29-1 and TRBJ1-1, with TRBD1 matching over 7 bases. The CDR3 covers 14 residues. Trimming removed 1 base from V and 2 bases from J; junction bases left unmatched: 4. CDR1 and CDR2 (germline): SQVTM, ANQGSEA. The DNA of the CDR3 is TGCAGCGTTGAAGGGCGGACAGGAAACACTGAAGCTTTCTTT. This translates into CSVEGRTGNTEAFF.

The J gene is TRBJ2-3, the V gene TRBV9; 11 nucleotides align to TRBD2. CDR3 length equals 15 residues. CDR1 SGDLS and CDR2 YYNGEE come from the germline V gene. V shed 3 bases, J shed 5 bases, and the junction held 5 bases outside the gene matches. This CDR3 is CASSGSGGAGDTQYF. The CDR3 nucleotides are TGTGCCAGCAGCGGTAGCGGGGGGGCCGGAGATACGCAGTATTTT.

The sample holds a few counts of this clonotype. The chain recombines TRBV3-1 with TRBJ1-1, with a tentative D call TRBD1 (5 bases). The germline V gene has CDR1 LGHDT and CDR2 YNNKEL (reference sequence). V lost 2 bases, J lost 5 bases, and 12 bases lay in between. The CDR3 extends over 14 amino acids. CDR3 protein: CASSQLSRGTEAFF. DNA for the CDR3: TGTGCCAGCAGCCAACTTTCGCGGGGGACTGAAGCTTTCTTT.

In this sample, this clonotype turned up a few times. The V and J genes are TRBV10-2 and TRBJ2-1; TRBD2 matches 9 bases. The CDR3 is 15 amino acids. J gave up 8 bases and V 7 bases, and 12 bases lay outside the gene matches. Germline CDR1 is WSHSY and CDR2 is SAAADI. This CDR3 is CASISGGGAWDEQFF. The CDR3 bases are TGCGCCAGCATAAGCGGCGGGGGGGCCTGGGATGAGCAGTTCTTC.

The chain couples TRBV20-1 to TRBJ2-5; the D is unclear. V shed 5 bases and J shed 0 bases, with 13 bases lying between them. This CDR3 spans 14 amino acids. Per the germline V gene, CDR1 is DFQATT and CDR2 is SNEGSKA (reference sequence). The CDR3 DNA follows: TGCAGTGCTTGGCGACCACCAAACCAAGAGACCCAGTACTTC. As protein: CSAWRPPNQETQYF.

This clonotype occurred a few times. The chain has TRBV4-1 and TRBJ2-3; D is undetermined. Trimming took off 5 bases at V and 0 bases at J, with 12 bases between the two ends. The germline V gene has CDR1 MGHRA and CDR2 YSYEKL. The CDR3 spans 15 residues. Here the CDR3 reads CASSDALPSTDTQYF. The CDR3 nucleotides are TGCGCCAGCAGCGATGCTCTGCCTAGCACAGATACGCAGTATTTT.

The V gene is TRBV6-5, the J gene TRBJ2-2; 12 nucleotides line up with TRBD1. The CDR3 is 20 amino acids. CDR1 and CDR2 (germline): MNHEY, SVGAGI. V lost 3 bases, J lost 4 bases, and 15 bases stayed unmatched. The CDR3 protein is CASSYRSAGTGGRGTGELFF. In DNA, the CDR3 is TGTGCCAGCAGTTATCGATCGGCCGGGACAGGGGGCCGAGGCACCGGGGAGCTGTTTTTT.

This clonotype was seen only a few times. The chain recombines TRBV3-1 with TRBJ1-2; 8 bases map to TRBD1. This CDR3 contains 13 residues. V dropped 6 bases and J dropped 6; count of bases not matched to a gene: 6. From germline, CDR1 is LGHDT and CDR2 YNNKEL (reference sequence). CDR3 DNA: TGTGCCAGCAGAGGACAGGGATGGGATGGCTACACCTTC. It specifies CASRGQGWDGYTF.

The chain has TRBV7-2 and TRBJ1-2; D is perhaps TRBD1 (6 bases). The germline gives CDR1 SGHTA, CDR2 FQGNSA. V gave up 5 bases and J gave up 7 bases, with 17 bases separating them. The CDR3 totals 14 residues. The CDR3 protein is CASSQPGHACGYTF. CDR3 nucleotide sequence: TGTGCCAGCAGCCAGCCGGGACACGCCTGTGGCTACACCTTC.

The table lists this clonotype with a few counts. The chain carries TRBV12-3 or TRBV12-4 and TRBJ2-7; 8 bases align to TRBD1. This CDR3 comprises 15 residues. With V trimmed by 3 bases and J by 4 bases, 8 bases remained unmatched. The CDR3 coding sequence is TGTGCCAGCAGTTTCCCCCGGACAGGGAAGTACGAGCAGTACTTC. The encoded protein is CASSFPRTGKYEQYF.

This clonotype has ten or more counts. The chain carries TRBV12-3 or TRBV12-4 and TRBJ2-7; D gene uncertain. V lost 5 bases and J 0 bases, leaving 11 bases between the germline ends. The CDR3 contains 14 residues. The DNA for the CDR3 is TGTGCCAGCAGTCTCCGACCCTTCTCCTACGAGCAGTACTTC. This encodes CASSLRPFSYEQYF.

This clonotype came up a few times. The rearrangement joins TRBV29-1 to TRBJ1-5; maybe TRBD1 (6 bases). The CDR3 consists of 13 residues. Per the germline V gene, CDR1 is SQVTM and CDR2 is ANQGSEA. CDR3 DNA: TGCAACCGGGACACGGCCCAATCTGAGCCCCAGCATTTT. Its translation is CNRDTAQSEPQHF.

This clonotype was counted many times. The chain carries TRBV2 and TRBJ2-3; the D is unclear. Between the trimmed V and J ends, which lost 3 bases and 4 bases, there was a span of 8 bases. Germline CDR1 and CDR2: SNHLY and FYNNEI. This CDR3 has 13 residues. CDR3 sequence reads: CASSDGRADTQYF. The CDR3 region has the DNA TGTGCCAGCAGTGATGGTAGAGCAGATACGCAGTATTTT.

As to this clonotype: Sequence at one end of the junction differs from germline and may be a read error. The J gene is TRBJ2-3, the V gene TRBV7-2; D is tentatively TRBD1 or TRBD2 (6 bases each). The germline V gene has CDR1 SGHTA and CDR2 FQGNSA. There are 14 residues in the CDR3. CDR3 DNA: TGTGCCAGCAGCGAGGCTAGGGGGGCAGATACGCGGTATTTT. It encodes CASSEARGADTRYF.

The gene calls are TRBV2 and TRBJ2-2; 9 bases agree with TRBD2. Germline V gene sequence: CDR1 SNHLY, CDR2 FYNNEI. The junction had 6 bases not matched to a gene; V was cut back by 6 bases and J by 1 base. This CDR3 comprises 16 residues. CDR3 bases: TGTGCCAGCAGCTCCCTAGCGGGGCTGAACACCGGGGAGCTGTTTTTT. Protein product: CASSSLAGLNTGELFF.

The chain links TRBV10-1 to TRBJ2-3; D is possibly TRBD1 or TRBD2 (5 bases each). The CDR3 loop spans 14 amino acids. Trimming left V 8 bases short and J 3 bases short, with 15 bases between. The germline gives CDR1 WNHNN, CDR2 SYGVQD (reference sequence). CDR3 DNA: TGCGCCAGCCCGAGGGACGGGGTGACAGATACGCAGTATTTT. Its protein is CASPRDGVTDTQYF.

This clonotype was counted a single time. This chain links TRBV20-1 with TRBJ1-4; D possibly corresponds to TRBD1 (5 bases). CDR1 and CDR2 (germline): DFQATT, SNEGSKA (reference sequence). Trimming stripped 5 bases from V and 3 bases from J, with 13 bases between. The CDR3 contains 14 residues. CDR3 protein: CSAPKGTPNEKLFF. The DNA for the CDR3 is TGCAGTGCTCCAAAGGGGACTCCTAATGAAAAACTGTTTTTT.

This clonotype came up a few times. The chain carries TRBV29-1 and TRBJ2-3; TRBD1 aligns across 7 bases. Germline assignment: CDR1 SQVTM and CDR2 ANQGSEA. CDR3 length: 15 residues. V lost 7 bases to trimming and J lost 0 bases; unmatched junction nucleotides: 10. The CDR3 DNA reads TGCAGCGCTATCCGACAGGGTCCCAGCACAGATACGCAGTATTTT. It encodes CSAIRQGPSTDTQYF.

This clonotype was seen a handful of times. J is TRBJ2-7 and V is TRBV28, with D possibly TRBD2 on 5 matching bases. The CDR3 totals 14 residues. Germline-derived CDR1 and CDR2 are MDHEN and SYDVKM. V was pared by 6 bases and J by 3 bases, with 15 bases between. The CDR3 region is CASSWGAMGYEQYF. The CDR3 bases are TGTGCCAGCAGCTGGGGAGCGATGGGCTACGAGCAGTACTTC.

This chain uses TRBV7-2 with TRBJ1-1; 7 bases are a match to TRBD1. Germline CDR1 and CDR2: SGHTA and FQGNSA. There are 15 residues in the CDR3. The V and J ends lost 1 base and 3 bases, in that order; junction bases with no gene match: 5. CDR3 residues: CASSLVGGLDTEAFF. Here the CDR3 DNA reads TGTGCCAGCAGCTTAGTAGGGGGCTTAGACACTGAAGCTTTCTTT. The entire variable domain, with the rest obtained from reference TRBV7-2 and TRBJ1-1, is as follows: GAGVSQSPSNKVTEKGKDVELRCDPISGHTALYWYRQSLGQGLEFLIYFQGNSAPDKSGLPSDRFSAERTGGSVSTLTIQRTQQEDSAVYLCASSLVGGLDTEAFFGQGTRLTVV.

The chain couples TRBV27 to TRBJ2-1; 14 positions agree with TRBD2. This CDR3 comprises 17 residues. The V segment lost 3 bases and the J segment 7 bases; nucleotides outside the gene matches: 8. The V gene's germline CDR1 is MNHEY and CDR2 SMNVEV (reference sequence). In DNA, the CDR3 is TGTGCCAGCAGTTTGCGATCCGGGACTAGCGGGAGAAATGAGCAGTTCTTC. Residues: CASSLRSGTSGRNEQFF.

This clonotype appeared a single time. This chain connects TRBV28 to TRBJ1-1; 9 bases fit TRBD1. Germline V gene lookup returns CDR1 MDHEN and CDR2 SYDVKM. V dropped 6 bases and J dropped 7; count of bases not matched to a gene: 9. CDR3 length: 14 residues. CDR3 sequence (DNA): TGTGCCAGCAGCTCCGGACAGGGGCGGTATGAAGCTTTCTTT. It translates to CASSSGQGRYEAFF.

V and J are TRBV7-6 and TRBJ2-4; D perhaps matches TRBD2 (5 bases). CDR1 SGHVS and CDR2 FNYEAQ come from the germline V gene. This CDR3 region has 14 residues. V was pared by 7 bases and J by 13 bases, with 23 bases between. For the CDR3, the DNA is TGTGCCAGCACCCCAGACCCTAGCTTTAGAACCCAGTACTTC. Translating it yields CASTPDPSFRTQYF.

V and J are TRBV6-1 and TRBJ1-2, with D possibly matching TRBD1 (6 bases). The CDR3 is 12 residues long. V was trimmed by 6 bases and J by 8 bases, leaving 13 bases between them. Germline assignment: CDR1 MNHNS and CDR2 SASEGT. The CDR3 is CASRTPGVGYTF. Here the CDR3 DNA reads TGTGCCAGCAGGACTCCAGGGGTAGGCTACACCTTC.

This clonotype was seen repeatedly, ten times or more. J is TRBJ2-3 and V is TRBV27; D call uncertain. The V gene lost 2 bases and the J gene lost 3 bases, with 9 bases spanning the gap. The germline CDR1 and CDR2 sequences are MNHEY and SMNVEV (reference sequence). This CDR3 is 14 amino acids long. The CDR3 nucleotides read TGTGCCAGCAGTTTAGTCCTAGGGACAGATACGCAGTATTTT. It translates to CASSLVLGTDTQYF.

The chain employs TRBV5-1 and TRBJ2-4; D may correspond to TRBD1 or TRBD2 (5 bases each). Germline CDR1 reads SGHRS; CDR2 reads YFSETQ. The CDR3 contains 17 residues. V dropped 0 bases and J dropped 0 bases, with 13 bases sitting between them. The CDR3 DNA reads as TGCGCCAGCAGCTTGGGTGGGACCCTCCTAGCCAAAAACATTCAGTACTTC. Translation gives CASSLGGTLLAKNIQYF.